The 29 T cell receptor beta chains below come from one sample, sequenced in a study of T cell repertoires in cytomegalovirus infection. MiXCR, run by TCRdb on the reads, gives a single entry per CDR3 protein. This table holds fewer than 550,000 distinct CDR3 sequences, 16% found once. Sequenced input: CD8+ T cells from PBMCs. These receptors came from a human donor in good health (CMV status not recorded). Some clones in this sample may be carry-over from other donors' samples.

This chain links TRBV2 with TRBJ1-2; D gene uncertain. The V and J ends lost 4 bases and 3 bases respectively, with 9 bases between them. The CDR3 spans 13 residues. Germline CDR1 is SNHLY and CDR2 is FYNNEI. The CDR3 DNA is TGTGCCAGCAGTGGACATACCGACTATGGCTACACCTTC. It encodes CASSGHTDYGYTF.

This clonotype appeared many times. The rearrangement links TRBV12-3 or TRBV12-4 to TRBJ2-1; maybe TRBD1 (5 bases). The CDR3 extends over 16 amino acids. Trimming cost V 0 bases and J 2 bases, with 11 bases left between them. The CDR3: CASSLAARETYNEQFF. The CDR3 coding sequence is TGTGCCAGCAGTTTAGCGGCCAGGGAAACCTACAATGAGCAGTTCTTC.

This clonotype was detected many times. The rearrangement uses TRBV6-6 and TRBJ2-7; possibly TRBD1 for D (7 bases). Trimming removed 5 bases at V and 2 bases at J, with 13 bases between. In germline, CDR1 is MNHNY, CDR2 SVGAGI (reference sequence). The CDR3 runs 14 residues. The CDR3 here is CASSVQGGPYEQYF. The CDR3 nucleotides read TGTGCCAGCAGTGTTCAGGGGGGACCCTACGAGCAGTACTTC.

This clonotype was observed a handful of times. The genes are TRBV30 and TRBJ2-2, with D perhaps TRBD2 (6 bases). CDR1 and CDR2 from the germline V gene are GTSNPN and SVGIG (reference sequence). V gave up 3 bases and J gave up 11 bases, with 10 bases separating them. The CDR3 sequence is 11 residues long. The CDR3 protein is CAWRGGIELFF. The CDR3 region has the DNA TGTGCCTGGAGGGGCGGGATTGAGCTGTTTTTT.

This clonotype was counted between two and nine times. The rearrangement joins TRBV20-1 to TRBJ2-1; D is possibly TRBD1 (6 bases). The CDR3 totals 14 residues. The germline V and J ends were trimmed by 7 bases and 1 base, with 14 bases remaining between them. CDR1 DFQATT and CDR2 SNEGSKA come from the germline V gene (reference sequence). Here the CDR3 reads CSDSTGLSYNEQFF. CDR3 coding DNA: TGCAGTGACTCAACAGGGTTATCCTACAATGAGCAGTTCTTC.

There are many counts of this clonotype. Relative to the germline gene, one junction end is altered; a read error may explain this. This chain uses TRBV7-2 with TRBJ2-2, with 9 bases identical to TRBD1. The length of the CDR3 is 17 residues. The germline CDR1 and CDR2 sequences are SGHTA and FQGNSA. Written as DNA, the CDR3 is TGTGCCAGCAGCCTAGCCCCATACAGGGGGCGTACCGGGGAGCTGTTTTTT. It is translated as CASSLAPYRGRTGELFF.

The CDR3 loop is CASSDPRGDNEQFF. The CDR3 DNA sequence: TGCGCCAGCAGCGACCCCCGGGGGGACAATGAGCAGTTCTTC. The V gene is TRBV10-1, the J gene TRBJ2-1; 7 bases are a match to TRBD2. The CDR3 is made up of 14 amino acids. The ends lost 6 bases at V and 5 bases at J; junction bases unmatched: 7. CDR1 and CDR2 (germline): WNHNN, SYGVQD (reference sequence).

This clonotype was found once. The chain has TRBV27 and TRBJ1-4, with 7 positions matching TRBD1. The junction had 4 bases not matched to a gene; V was cut back by 3 bases and J by 6 bases. The CDR3 runs to 14 residues. Germline-derived CDR1 and CDR2 are MNHEY and SMNVEV (reference sequence). The CDR3 coding sequence is TGTGCCAGCAGTTTTGGGACAGTGGATGAAAAACTGTTTTTT. This encodes CASSFGTVDEKLFF.

This clonotype has at least ten counts. This chain joins TRBV7-9 and TRBJ2-1; 11 bases match TRBD2. J gave up 7 bases and V 5 bases, and 7 bases lay outside the gene matches. Germline V lookup: CDR1 SEHNR, CDR2 FQNEAQ (reference sequence). The CDR3 has 15 amino acids. The CDR3 DNA follows: TGTGCCAGCAGCCCACGACTAGCGGGGTCTAATGAGCAGTTCTTC. It encodes CASSPRLAGSNEQFF.

This clonotype has at least ten counts. The chain links TRBV7-7 to TRBJ2-3; 11 bases map to TRBD2. The CDR3 loop spans 14 amino acids. Germline V gene lookup returns CDR1 SSHAT and CDR2 FNYEAQ (reference sequence). Trimming cost V 5 bases and J 6 bases; bases outside gene matches: 4. The CDR3 spells CASSELAGADTQYF. The CDR3 nucleotides are TGTGCCAGCAGCGAACTAGCGGGGGCCGATACGCAGTATTTT.

In this sample, this clonotype turned up many times. The chain employs TRBV10-3 and TRBJ1-5, with 11 nucleotides matching TRBD1. The germline V gene has CDR1 ENHRY and CDR2 SYGVKD. V lost 7 bases, J lost 1 base, and 6 bases stayed unmatched. The CDR3 has 16 amino acids. The CDR3 nucleotides read TGTGCCATCATAGGACAGGGGGCGCGGAGCAATCAGCCCCAGCATTTT. Amino acids: CAIIGQGARSNQPQHF.

This clonotype was recorded many times. The genes are TRBV7-6 and TRBJ1-1; TRBD1 aligns across 8 bases. The junction had 13 bases not matched to a gene; V was cut back by 5 bases and J by 8 bases. CDR3 length: 15 amino acids. Germline lookup yields CDR1 SGHVS and CDR2 FNYEAQ. The CDR3: CASSPLPGQVMEAFF. DNA of the CDR3: TGTGCCAGCAGCCCCCTACCGGGACAGGTTATGGAAGCTTTCTTT.

In this sample, this clonotype turned up many times. The rearrangement links TRBV6-1 to TRBJ1-5; D unresolved. Trimming pared 6 bases from V and 1 base from J, leaving 22 bases between. There are 18 residues in the CDR3. CDR1 and CDR2 (germline): MNHNS, SASEGT. The chain's CDR3 is CASRQDLVEEWSNQPQHF. In DNA, the CDR3 is TGTGCCAGCAGGCAAGACCTCGTCGAGGAGTGGAGCAATCAGCCCCAGCATTTT.

This clonotype was found many times. This sequence joins TRBV7-9 and TRBJ2-3, with unresolved D. The germline gives CDR1 SEHNR, CDR2 FQNEAQ (reference sequence). Trimming pared 1 base from V and 6 bases from J, leaving 11 bases between. This CDR3 is built from 14 residues. CDR3 sequence: CASSLESLSDTQYF. CDR3 DNA: TGTGCCAGCAGCTTAGAATCTCTCTCGGATACGCAGTATTTT.

This clonotype was observed many times. CDR3 DNA: TGCAGTGCTAGAGGCATCCTTGAGGGACTAGCGTATTCCTACGAGCAGTACTTC. Protein sequence: CSARGILEGLAYSYEQYF. The V call is TRBV20-1, the J call TRBJ2-7; TRBD2 aligns across 10 bases. From germline, CDR1 is DFQATT and CDR2 SNEGSKA (reference sequence). Germline trimming cut 1 base from V and 1 base from J; bases unmatched to any gene: 13. CDR3 size: 18 residues.

The chain is built from TRBV7-9 and TRBJ2-3, with 8 bases aligning to TRBD1. V lost 0 bases and J lost 2; bases outside the gene matches: 4. The V gene's germline CDR1 is SEHNR and CDR2 FQNEAQ (reference sequence). This CDR3 region has 16 residues. The CDR3, as DNA: TGTGCCAGCAGCTTAGCACCGGGACAGGTCACAGATACGCAGTATTTT. Translation gives CASSLAPGQVTDTQYF.

The chain joins TRBV28 to TRBJ1-1, with TRBD1 matching over 8 bases. This CDR3 contains 15 residues. The J segment lost 11 bases and the V segment lost 4 bases, leaving 15 bases of the junction unmatched. Germline CDR1 MDHEN, CDR2 SYDVKM. For the CDR3, the DNA is TGTGCCAGCAGTTCAGGGGGCAGGGAGGGGGTTGGCGCTTTCTTT. Translating gives CASSSGGREGVGAFF.

The CDR3 bases are TGCGCCAGCAGTGCTAGCGGGGGGGCCCGGGAGACCCAGTACTTC. Translation gives CASSASGGARETQYF. The chain carries TRBV5-1 and TRBJ2-5, with TRBD2 identical over 12 bases. This CDR3 is built from 15 residues. CDR1 and CDR2 from the germline V gene are SGHRS and YFSETQ. Germline trimming cut 5 bases from V and 5 bases from J; bases unmatched to any gene: 7.

This clonotype was counted a few times. One base away lies a much larger clone, so this may be a sequencing read error. V usage is TRBV6-1 and J usage is TRBJ2-5; 7 bases map to TRBD2. This CDR3 contains 17 residues. CDR1 is MNHNS and CDR2 is SASEGT in the germline V gene. For the CDR3, the DNA is TGTGCCAGAAGTGAAGCTGCGGGGGAGTGGTACCAAGAGACCCAGTACTTC. This gives the protein CARSEAAGEWYQETQYF.

This clonotype was seen more than once but under ten times. This chain uses TRBV6-6 with TRBJ1-2; possible D gene TRBD1, 5 bases. With 5 bases removed from V and 0 bases from J, the gap between germline ends came to 13 bases. Germline CDR1 is MNHNY and CDR2 is SVGAGI (reference sequence). CDR3 length: 15 amino acids. The CDR3 here is CASSGGLRANYGYTF. The CDR3 DNA reads as TGTGCCAGCAGTGGGGGGTTACGGGCTAACTATGGCTACACCTTC.

Ten or more counts support this clonotype. J is TRBJ2-1 and V is TRBV7-9; D possibly corresponds to TRBD2 (5 bases). V lost 4 bases to trimming and J lost 8 bases, with 27 bases between them. CDR3 size: 18 residues. CDR1 is SEHNR and CDR2 is FQNEAQ in the germline V gene (reference sequence). As DNA, the CDR3 is TGTGCCAGCAGCTCCCCTCCGAGGGAGATAGTCTTTGAGGATGAGCAGTTCTTC. This translates into CASSSPPREIVFEDEQFF.

This clonotype was seen a few times. This chain connects TRBV5-1 to TRBJ1-2, with unresolved D. V was cut by 4 bases and J by 3 bases, with 19 bases left in between. This CDR3 has 16 amino acids. Germline V gives CDR1 SGHRS, CDR2 YFSETQ. CDR3 sequence reads: CASSQTGPTIDYGYTF. In DNA form, the CDR3 reads TGCGCCAGCAGCCAGACCGGGCCCACAATTGACTATGGCTACACCTTC.

This clonotype was seen a few times. In DNA, the CDR3 is TGTGCCAGCAGCCGGACTACAGGGAGTCCTAATGAAAAACTGTTTTTT. This encodes CASSRTTGSPNEKLFF. The chain is built from TRBV2 and TRBJ1-4, with a tentative D call TRBD1 (6 bases). The germline V gene encodes CDR1 SNHLY and CDR2 FYNNEI. V was shortened by 6 bases and J by 3 bases, with 17 bases between the two germline ends. This CDR3 spans 16 amino acids.

On this clonotype: Being one base from a much bigger clone, this may be a read error. The chain is built from TRBV5-5 and TRBJ2-1; TRBD1 matches at 8 bases. The CDR3 sequence is 15 residues long. CDR1 and CDR2 from the germline V gene are SGHKS and YYEKEE (reference sequence). V lost 0 bases to trimming and J lost 7 bases; unmatched junction nucleotides: 6. CDR3 protein: CASSLVDRVPNEQFF. The DNA of the CDR3 is TGTGCCAGCAGCTTGGTGGACAGGGTGCCGAATGAGCAGTTCTTC. The whole variable domain, remainder taken from reference TRBV5-5 and TRBJ2-1, is DAGVTQSPTHLIKTRGQQVTLRCSPISGHKSVSWYQQVLGQGPQFIFQYYEKEERGRGNFPDRFSARQFPNYSSELNVNALLLGDSALYLCASSLVDRVPNEQFFGPGTRLTVL.

At least ten counts were recorded for this clonotype. This chain links TRBV7-6 with TRBJ2-7, with D possibly being TRBD1 or TRBD2 (6 bases each). The CDR3 length is 16 residues. V was trimmed by 1 base and J by 2 bases, leaving 15 bases between them. Germline V gene lookup returns CDR1 SGHVS and CDR2 FNYEAQ. The CDR3 here is CASSLERGPLAYEQYF. CDR3 bases: TGTGCCAGCAGCTTAGAACGGGGGCCGCTTGCCTACGAGCAGTACTTC.

In this sample, this clonotype turned up a few times. CDR3 sequence: CASSVQQGARNEQFF. DNA for the CDR3: TGTGCCAGCAGTGTCCAACAGGGGGCCCGCAATGAGCAGTTCTTC. The rearrangement uses TRBV2 and TRBJ2-1; 9 bases map to TRBD1. V lost 4 bases and J lost 6; bases outside the gene matches: 7. The CDR3 length is 15 residues. Per germline, CDR1 SNHLY and CDR2 FYNNEI. The entire variable domain, with the rest obtained from reference TRBV2 and TRBJ2-1, is as follows: EPEVTQTPSHQVTQMGQEVILRCVPISNHLYFYWYRQILGQKVEFLVSFYNNEISEKSEIFDDQFSVERPDGSNFTLKIRSTKLEDSAMYFCASSVQQGARNEQFFGPGTRLTVL.

J is TRBJ2-7 and V is TRBV10-3, with 8 bases fitting TRBD1. CDR3 size: 13 residues. Germline assignment: CDR1 ENHRY and CDR2 SYGVKD. Trimming removed 4 bases from V and 4 bases from J; junction bases left unmatched: 3. The chain's CDR3 is CAISADREYEQYF. The CDR3 nucleotides are TGTGCCATCAGTGCGGACAGGGAATACGAGCAGTACTTC.

This chain uses TRBV4-1 with TRBJ2-7, with D perhaps matching TRBD1 (6 bases). The V end was cut by 5 bases, the J end by 6 bases, with 17 bases between. This CDR3 region has 14 residues. Germline V lookup: CDR1 MGHRA, CDR2 YSYEKL. CDR3 sequence reads: CASSADRRRSEQYF. The DNA of the CDR3 is TGCGCCAGCAGCGCAGACAGGCGGAGATCCGAGCAGTACTTC.

The table lists this clonotype with many counts. The CDR3 DNA sequence: TGTGCCAGCAGCTCACCAACAGACCTCAGGGGGGCGCGAGGCTATAATTCACCCCTCCACTTT. Translating it yields CASSSPTDLRGARGYNSPLHF. The chain uses TRBV7-9 and TRBJ1-6, with 7 nucleotides matching TRBD1. Germline V gives CDR1 SEHNR, CDR2 FQNEAQ (reference sequence). There are 21 residues in the CDR3. Trimming removed 4 bases from V and 3 bases from J; junction bases left unmatched: 21.